The rows below give T cell receptor beta chains drawn from one sample of a study of T cells after yellow fever vaccination. Each CDR3 protein gets one entry after TCRdb re-called the 5' RACE reads with MiXCR. There are around 340,000 distinct CDR3 sequences in the sample; approximately 12% occur only once, and 2.5% to 4% lies in the top ten. Sample: CD4+ T cells sorted from PBMCs, taken 15 days after the yellow fever booster vaccination. The receptors shown here come from a man between 18 and 35 years old who received the YFV17D yellow fever vaccine. Each CDR3 is given without its conserved first and last residue.

>TRBV7-8|TRBJ2-7
ASSLGGPGPYEQY
>TRBV18|TRBJ2-1
ASSPTVNTGNEQF
>TRBV7-9|TRBJ2-3
ASSSNSGDTQY
>TRBV24-1|TRBJ1-2
ATSDPGRAYGYT
>TRBV25-1|TRBJ2-5
ATLDVAQQTQY
>TRBV29-1|TRBJ1-1
SVRVIVTEAF
>TRBV27|TRBJ2-5
APSRGETQY
>TRBV5-1|TRBJ2-7
ASSLGTGMGYEQY
>TRBV4-2|TRBJ2-6
ASSQESSGANVLT
>TRBV24-1|TRBJ2-3
ATSVTGADTQY
>TRBV19|TRBJ2-5
ASSRLASHQETQY
>TRBV5-4|TRBJ2-3
ASSTQGATDTQY
>TRBV20-1|TRBJ2-4
SAYGGAKNIQY
>TRBV7-9|TRBJ2-2
ASTSGGAANTGELF
>TRBV11-2|TRBJ2-5
ASRGVGETQY
>TRBV20-1|TRBJ2-7
SARDDGLGQGPLYEQY
>TRBV7-8|TRBJ1-6
ASSPDRGNSPLH
>TRBV4-3|TRBJ2-5
ASSVNPPGVQETQY
>TRBV5-1|TRBJ1-1
ASSIRTGEDTEAF
>TRBV7-2|TRBJ1-1
ASSQVGGYTEAF
>TRBV12-5|TRBJ1-1
ASGLTLNTEAF
>TRBV5-1|TRBJ2-2
ASRSGTGGTGELF
>TRBV7-2|TRBJ1-3
ASSLGQGYSGNTIY
>TRBV5-1|TRBJ1-1
ASSLATGAVNTEAF
>TRBV7-2|TRBJ2-2
ASSLGASRRNTGELF
>TRBV6-6|TRBJ2-1
ASSPSQYNEQF
>TRBV7-2|TRBJ2-5
ASARAGGETQY
>TRBV3-1|TRBJ2-1
ASSRAGGYNEQF
>TRBV11-2|TRBJ1-6
ASSLDRDSNSPLH
>TRBV6-2/TRBV6-3|TRBJ2-3
ASSDRTDTQY
>TRBV23-1|TRBJ1-6
ASSPGQLSSPLH
>TRBV7-2|TRBJ1-3
ASSLATGGNTIY
>TRBV7-2|TRBJ2-7
ASSSTGSVEQY
>TRBV6-5|TRBJ1-3
ASSIRTTGELGGNTIY
>TRBV20-1|TRBJ1-4
SARSLGGEEKLF
>TRBV7-9|TRBJ2-7
ASSPRLAGGRGYEQY
>TRBV15|TRBJ2-1
ATSRLSISGGYNEQF
>TRBV6-6|TRBJ1-1
ASSYSTLDTEAF
>TRBV5-5|TRBJ1-4
ASSSTGDDEKLF
>TRBV20-1|TRBJ1-4
SGLREKLF
>TRBV11-2|TRBJ2-3
ASSLDRGLGIYGTDTQY
>TRBV3-1|TRBJ2-7
ASSQWAGEQY
>TRBV2|TRBJ2-7
ASSEAHGSYEQY
>TRBV11-2|TRBJ2-1
ASSTPRGARINEQI
>TRBV7-9|TRBJ2-3
ASSPPAAYTDTQY
>TRBV7-9|TRBJ1-6
ASSLDYTSPLH
>TRBV6-5|TRBJ1-5
ASRPRQAPNQPQH
>TRBV30|TRBJ2-1
AFSRDSSYNEQF